This T cell receptor (beta chain) emerged from a study of radiation and T cells in renal cell carcinoma. Sequencing used immunoSEQ multiplex PCR; TCRdb keeps in-frame clones, though not all of them. The sample carries 75,000 to 95,000 clones, over 80% recorded once. Time point of the sample: blood 4 weeks post-SBRT, at nephrectomy. This sample's treatment: 15 Gy SBRT to primary tumor, nephrectomy 4 weeks later. The CDR3 has 17 residues. Trimming took off 4 bases at V and 4 bases at J, with 19 bases between the two ends. Germline V gene data show CDR1 as MNHEY and CDR2 as SMNVEV (reference sequence). Material: blood, obtained from a patient whose treatment included radiotherapy and nephrectomy. This TCR came from a man aged 50 to 60 with renal cell carcinoma. The chain is built from TRBV27 and TRBJ2-2; no clear D gene. Here the CDR3 reads CASSWIMDELTTGELFF. The CDR3 bases are TGTGCCAGCAGTTGGATCATGGACGAGCTAACCACCGGGGAGCTGTTTTTT.